This note documents a single T cell receptor (beta chain) sequence. This entry comes from a study of T cells in Graves' hyperthyroidism and ophthalmopathy. It was RNA transcripts that yielded the amplified TCR beta CDR3 regions. HTBI primers were employed in a first-round RT-PCR of the TCR CDR3. MiXCR, run by TCRdb on the multiplex PCR reads, gives a single entry per CDR3 protein. The data contain around 490,000 distinct CDR3 sequences, just under 20% of them singletons. Germline V gives CDR1 MNHEY, CDR2 SVGEGT. CDR3 length equals 16 residues. Trimming took off 5 bases at V and 6 bases at J, with 22 bases between the two ends.

Sequencing was performed on blood. This receptor was obtained from a man aged 35 to 55 with Graves' ophthalmopathy. The genes are TRBV6-2 or TRBV6-3 and TRBJ1-2; D not certain. Written as DNA, the CDR3 is TGTGCCAGCAGTCCCTGGCTCGGTCCCGGGGTTAATGGCTACACCTTC. Protein: CASSPWLGPGVNGYTF.